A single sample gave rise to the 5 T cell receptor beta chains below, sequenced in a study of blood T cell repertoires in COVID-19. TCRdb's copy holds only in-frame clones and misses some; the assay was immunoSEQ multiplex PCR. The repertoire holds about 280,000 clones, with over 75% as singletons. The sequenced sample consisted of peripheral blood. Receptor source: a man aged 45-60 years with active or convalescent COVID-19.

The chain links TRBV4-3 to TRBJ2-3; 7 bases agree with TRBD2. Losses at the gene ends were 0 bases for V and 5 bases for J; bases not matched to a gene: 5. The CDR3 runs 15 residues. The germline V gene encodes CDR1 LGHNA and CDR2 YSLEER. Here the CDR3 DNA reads TGCGCCAGCAGCCAAGATCGGGGCGGGGGAGATACGCAGTATTTT. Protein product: CASSQDRGGGDTQYF.

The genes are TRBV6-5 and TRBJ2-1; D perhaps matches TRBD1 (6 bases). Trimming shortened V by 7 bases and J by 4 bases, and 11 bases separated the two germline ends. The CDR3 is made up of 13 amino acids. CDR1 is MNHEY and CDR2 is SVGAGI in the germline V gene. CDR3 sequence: CASTGHFYNEQFF. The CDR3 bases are TGTGCCAGCACGGGACACTTTTACAATGAGCAGTTCTTC.

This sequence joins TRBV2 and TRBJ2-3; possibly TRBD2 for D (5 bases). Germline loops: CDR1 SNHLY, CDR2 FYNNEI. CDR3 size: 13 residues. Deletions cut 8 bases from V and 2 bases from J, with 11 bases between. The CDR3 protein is CASENGDTDTQYF. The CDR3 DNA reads TGTGCCAGCGAGAACGGGGACACAGATACGCAGTATTTT.

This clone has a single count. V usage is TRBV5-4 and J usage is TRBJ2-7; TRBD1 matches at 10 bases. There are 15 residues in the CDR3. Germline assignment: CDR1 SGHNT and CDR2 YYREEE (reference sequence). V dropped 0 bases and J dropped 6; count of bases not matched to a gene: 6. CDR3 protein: CASSLVSRTGGEQYF. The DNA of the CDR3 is TGTGCCAGCAGCTTGGTTTCTCGGACAGGGGGCGAGCAGTACTTC.

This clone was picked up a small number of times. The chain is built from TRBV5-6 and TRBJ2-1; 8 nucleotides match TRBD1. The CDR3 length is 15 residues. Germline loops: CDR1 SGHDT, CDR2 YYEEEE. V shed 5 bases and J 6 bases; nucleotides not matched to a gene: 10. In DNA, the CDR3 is TGTGCCAGCAGTTCCCTTACAGGGGGGTCCAATGAGCAGTTCTTC. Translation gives CASSSLTGGSNEQFF.